This note documents a single T cell receptor (beta chain) sequence. Antigen specificity is unknown. The data derive from a study of EBV T-cell therapy then PD-1 blockade in nasopharyngeal carcinoma. Data came from immunoSEQ multiplex PCR; TCRdb stores just in-frame clones and leaves some out. The sample holds roughly 21,000 clones, over 75% seen once. Treatment denoted: AdE1-LMPpoly-expanded autologous EBV-specific T-cell therapy followed by anti-PD-1 nivolumab. The TCR originated in a man aged 40-55 years with nasopharyngeal carcinoma. The source material was CD8+ T cells from blood, sampled at approximately day 60 from a patient whose treatment included autologous EBV-specific T cells and nivolumab.

CDR3 loop: CASSQIGAFYGYTF. CDR3 nucleotide sequence: TGCGCCAGCAGCCAGATAGGGGCCTTCTATGGCTACACCTTC. The chain couples TRBV4-3 to TRBJ1-2, with a possible D match to TRBD1 (5 bases). The CDR3 runs 14 residues. Germline V gene data show CDR1 as LGHNA and CDR2 as YSLEER. Between the trimmed V and J ends, which lost 3 bases and 4 bases, there was a span of 12 bases.